This is a list of T cell receptor beta chains from one sample in a study of cytomegalovirus exposure and HLA in healthy donors. The repertoire was sequenced with immunoSEQ multiplex PCR; TCRdb's copy has only in-frame clones and lacks some. The sample has around 80,000 clones; under 80% are singletons. Sequencing input: PBMCs. These receptors originate from a man aged 35 to 55 in good health and CMV-seropositive. The CDR3 runs from the conserved cysteine through the conserved F or W. A D gene is named only where the DNA matches it firmly. Clone sizes are given selectively: once, few, many, or a class where the clone is expanded.

>TRBD1|TRBV27|TRBJ1-1|.
CASSKEGASEAFF
TGTGCCAGCAGCAAAGAGGGGGCGAGCGAAGCTTTCTTT
>.|TRBV6-5|TRBJ2-7|.
CASRSSGNHEQYF
TGTGCCAGCAGATCTTCAGGGAACCACGAGCAGTACTTC
>.|TRBV28|TRBJ2-7|.
CASSSTMEGSYEQYF
TGTGCCAGCAGTTCCACGATGGAGGGTTCCTACGAGCAGTACTTC
>TRBD1|TRBV4-2|TRBJ2-6|medium-sized
CASSQAGQGSGANVLTF
TGTGCCAGCAGCCAAGCTGGACAGGGGTCTGGGGCCAACGTCCTGACTTTC
>TRBD2|TRBV12-5|TRBJ2-1|once
CASGLSGTGEQFF
TGTGCTAGTGGTCTTAGCGGGACTGGTGAGCAGTTCTTC
>TRBD1|TRBV9|TRBJ1-2|.
CASSPRTGMPGYTF
TGTGCCAGCAGCCCCCGGACAGGGATGCCTGGCTACACCTTC
>.|TRBV4-1|TRBJ1-1|.
CASSQTINRATEAFF
TGCGCCAGCAGCCAAACGATTAACAGGGCCACTGAAGCTTTCTTT
>.|TRBV6-1|TRBJ2-5|.
CASSRGGSQETQYF
TGTGCCAGCAGTCGAGGGGGTTCCCAAGAGACCCAGTACTTC
>.|TRBV30|TRBJ1-2|once
CAWTSFEATYGYTF
TGTGCCTGGACCTCTTTTGAGGCCACCTATGGCTACACCTTC
>TRBD1|TRBV19|TRBJ2-5|.
CASSGTGEETQYF
TGTGCCAGTAGTGGAACAGGGGAAGAGACCCAGTACTTC
>.|TRBV28|TRBJ2-7|.
CASRPAQLRQDKAYEQYF
TGTGCCAGCAGGCCAGCACAATTGAGACAGGACAAAGCCTACGAGCAGTACTTC
>.|TRBV7-8|TRBJ1-1|.
CASSFAQGTTEAFF
TGTGCCAGCAGCTTTGCCCAGGGGACCACTGAAGCTTTCTTT
>TRBD1|TRBV5-1|TRBJ1-1|.
CATRTGDMNTEAFF
TGCGCCACCCGGACAGGAGACATGAACACTGAAGCTTTCTTT
>TRBD1|TRBV4-2|TRBJ1-4|.
CASSPRTGKGEKLFF
TGTGCCAGCAGCCCCAGGACAGGGAAGGGCGAAAAACTGTTTTTT
>TRBD2|TRBV11-3|TRBJ2-1|.
CASSLSGTSSYNEQFF
TGTGCCAGCAGCTTGAGCGGGACGTCCTCTTACAATGAGCAGTTCTTC
>.|TRBV7-9|TRBJ1-2|.
CAPSPWKEDGYTF
TGTGCCCCCAGCCCATGGAAAGAGGATGGCTACACCTTC
>TRBD1|TRBV19|TRBJ2-2|.
CASQPDRVDGELFF
TGTGCCAGTCAACCCGACAGGGTGGACGGGGAGCTGTTTTTT
>.|TRBV7-9|TRBJ2-3|once
CASTTSGAGVGDTQYF
TGTGCCAGCACCACCTCTGGGGCAGGGGTAGGAGATACGCAGTATTTT
>TRBD1|TRBV5-6|TRBJ1-1|.
CASSFFSGTASREAFF
TGTGCCAGCAGTTTTTTTTCCGGGACAGCTTCACGTGAAGCTTTCTTT
>.|TRBV10-1|TRBJ2-2|.
CASSDTGNTGELFF
TGCGCCAGCAGTGACACAGGCAACACCGGGGAGCTGTTTTTT
>.|TRBV5-5|TRBJ2-5|.
CASSFTSQETQYF
TGTGCCAGCAGCTTCACCAGCCAAGAGACCCAGTACTTC
>TRBD2|TRBV19|TRBJ2-1|once
CASSFRRALAEGEQFF
TGTGCCAGTAGTTTCCGTCGGGCGCTAGCGGAGGGTGAGCAGTTCTTC
>.|TRBV11-2|TRBJ2-7|.
CASSLVQGSYEQYF
TGTGCCAGCAGCTTAGTACAGGGCTCCTACGAGCAGTACTTC
>TRBD1|TRBV7-9|TRBJ2-4|.
CASSYGTGGKNIQYF
TGTGCCAGCAGCTACGGGACAGGGGGTAAGAACATTCAGTACTTC
>TRBD1|TRBV28|TRBJ2-3|few
CASRKQGASTDTQYF
TGTGCCAGCAGGAAACAGGGGGCTAGCACAGATACGCAGTATTTT
>TRBD2|TRBV5-1|TRBJ2-5|few
CASSYSSGRGQETQYF
TGCGCCAGCAGCTACTCTAGCGGGAGGGGACAAGAGACCCAGTACTTC
>.|TRBV27|TRBJ1-2|.
CAGSLTENYGYTF
TGTGCCGGCAGTTTGACAGAGAACTATGGCTACACCTTC
>TRBD1|TRBV13|TRBJ2-1|.
CASSLGTGDNEQFF
TGTGCCAGCAGCTTGGGAACAGGGGACAATGAGCAGTTCTTC
>.|TRBV5-4|TRBJ2-7|.
CASSAQGDEYF
TGTGCCAGCAGCGCACAGGGAGATGAGTACTTC
>.|TRBV30|TRBJ1-5|.
CAWSQQLNQPQHF
TGTGCCTGGAGTCAACAGCTTAATCAGCCCCAGCATTTT
>.|TRBV7-2|TRBJ1-1|.
CASSLKNRGRYNTEAFF
TGTGCCAGCAGCTTAAAAAATCGGGGTCGGTACAACACTGAAGCTTTCTTT
>.|TRBV9|TRBJ2-3|few
CASSVLVGEATQYF
TGTGCCAGCAGCGTATTAGTGGGGGAGGCTACGCAGTATTTT
>.|TRBV7-2|TRBJ1-5|.
CASSPETWNQPQHF
TGTGCCAGCAGCCCAGAAACGTGGAATCAGCCCCAGCATTTT
>TRBD2|TRBV11-3|TRBJ2-2|.
CASRPGLANTGELFF
TGTGCCAGCCGACCGGGACTAGCGAACACCGGGGAGCTGTTTTTT
>.|TRBV6-1|TRBJ1-1|.
CASSGFLTVEEAFF
TGTGCCAGCAGTGGGTTCCTGACTGTTGAAGAAGCTTTCTTT
>.|TRBV7-9|TRBJ2-7|.
CASNSDRTYEQYF
TGTGCCAGCAACTCTGACAGGACCTACGAGCAGTACTTC
>.|TRBV2|TRBJ2-3|.
CASSEAGLYTDTQYF
TGTGCCAGCAGTGAAGCGGGACTCTACACAGATACGCAGTATTTT
>.|TRBV28|TRBJ2-7|.
CASRRQVGNEQYF
TGTGCCAGCAGGCGACAGGTCGGGAACGAGCAGTACTTC
>TRBD1|TRBV5-1|TRBJ1-3|.
CASSVDRATGNTIYF
TGCGCCAGCAGCGTGGACAGGGCTACTGGAAACACCATATATTTT
>TRBD1|TRBV2|TRBJ1-1|.
CASTVGQRSEAFF
TGTGCCAGCACCGTGGGACAGCGGTCTGAAGCTTTCTTT
>TRBD2|TRBV5-8|TRBJ2-5|.
CASSTHSGSVYQETQYF
TGTGCCAGCAGTACCCATAGCGGGAGTGTCTACCAAGAGACCCAGTACTTC
>TRBD1|TRBV7-9|TRBJ2-7|.
CASSDGSGGHEQYF
TGTGCCAGCAGCGACGGCTCAGGGGGCCACGAGCAGTACTTC
>.|TRBV28|TRBJ2-7|.
CASTLDSQAYEQYF
TGTGCCAGCACCCTGGACAGCCAAGCCTACGAGCAGTACTTC
>TRBD1|TRBV2|TRBJ2-1|.
CASSRDRSYNEQFF
TGTGCCAGCAGTCGGGACAGGAGCTACAATGAGCAGTTCTTC
>.|TRBV4-2|TRBJ2-2|.
CASSHRQRNTGELFF
TGTGCCAGCAGCCATAGGCAGCGAAACACCGGGGAGCTGTTTTTT
>TRBD1|TRBV5-1|TRBJ2-5|.
CASSYGQGQETQYF
TGCGCCAGCAGCTACGGACAGGGACAAGAGACCCAGTACTTC
>.|TRBV5-6|TRBJ2-1|.
CASSPPDRSYNEQFF
TGTGCCAGCAGCCCCCCCGACAGATCCTACAATGAGCAGTTCTTC
>TRBD2|TRBV19|TRBJ2-3|.
CASSIPAGGTDTQYF
TGTGCCAGTAGTATCCCGGCGGGAGGCACAGATACGCAGTATTTT
>TRBD1|TRBV7-8|TRBJ1-2|.
CASSYGTGGYGYTF
TGTGCCAGCAGCTACGGGACAGGGGGATATGGCTACACCTTC
>.|TRBV5-1|TRBJ1-4|few
CASSISPERGDEKLFF
TGCGCCAGCAGCATATCTCCGGAGCGGGGGGATGAAAAACTGTTTTTT
>.|TRBV10-3|TRBJ1-1|.
CAISESGGYTEAFF
TGTGCCATCAGTGAGTCAGGAGGGTACACTGAAGCTTTCTTT
>TRBD2|TRBV28|TRBJ2-1|few
CASSPTLAGGNNEQFF
TGTGCCAGCAGTCCCACACTAGCGGGGGGAAACAATGAGCAGTTCTTC
>.|TRBV19|TRBJ2-2|.
CASSMTGGPTGELFF
TGTGCCAGTAGTATGACGGGGGGCCCTACCGGGGAGCTGTTTTTT
>.|TRBV4-3|TRBJ1-2|.
CASSQERGADYGYTF
TGCGCCAGCAGCCAAGAACGGGGGGCCGACTATGGCTACACCTTC
>.|TRBV4-3|TRBJ1-1|few
CASSQSVGTEAFF
TGCGCCAGCAGCCAGTCGGTCGGCACTGAAGCTTTCTTT